The 8 T cell receptor beta chains listed next were all sequenced from one sample in a study of blood T cell repertoires in COVID-19. Measured with immunoSEQ multiplex PCR; TCRdb has only the in-frame clones, and not every one. This sample has around 350,000 clones, with around nine tenths found just once. The sequencing input was peripheral blood. The receptors come from a human donor in a cohort sampled during active COVID-19.

The chain couples TRBV3-1 (or the pseudogene TRBV3-2) to TRBJ1-3, with D hard to call. Deletions cut 2 bases from V and 1 base from J, with 6 bases between. The CDR3 is 14 residues long. The germline V gene encodes CDR1 LGHDT and CDR2 YNNKEL (reference sequence). Here the CDR3 DNA reads TGTGCCAGCAGCCAAAGCTCATCTGGAAACACCATATATTTT. Translating gives CASSQSSSGNTIYF.

In DNA form, the CDR3 reads TGTGCCAGCAGCCACCTAGGAAATAGCGGGGGGCCTAGAACTAGCACAGATACGCAGTATTTT. It codes for CASSHLGNSGGPRTSTDTQYF. The J gene is TRBJ2-3, the V gene TRBV3-1 (or the pseudogene TRBV3-2); 10 positions match TRBD2. The CDR3 is 21 amino acids. Germline V CDR1 and CDR2: LGHDT, YNNKEL (reference sequence). Trimming at V came to 3 bases and at J to 0 bases, leaving 18 bases not matched to a gene.

The chain joins TRBV4-1 to TRBJ1-3; 9 nucleotides agree with TRBD1. The V and J ends lost 4 bases and 0 bases, in that order; junction bases with no gene match: 4. This CDR3 is 16 amino acids long. Germline lookup yields CDR1 MGHRA and CDR2 YSYEKL. In DNA, the CDR3 is TGCGCCAGCAGCCCGCCGGGACAGGGCTCTGGAAACACCATATATTTT. Encoded protein: CASSPPGQGSGNTIYF.

This clone was observed a handful of times. The chain links TRBV7-3 to TRBJ2-2; weak D call: TRBD2 (5 bases). CDR1 and CDR2 from the germline V gene are SGHTA and FQGTGA. V shed 5 bases and J shed 7 bases, with 20 bases lying between them. This CDR3 contains 16 residues. The chain's CDR3 is CASSPHPTPEGGELFF. The CDR3 region has the DNA TGTGCCAGCAGCCCACACCCGACTCCAGAGGGCGGGGAGCTGTTTTTT.

This clone showed up just a few times. The chain recombines TRBV4-2 with TRBJ2-2; D perhaps matches TRBD2 (7 bases). This CDR3 spans 17 amino acids. The V end lost 1 base, the J end lost 6 bases, and 18 bases lay between the germline ends. Germline V gives CDR1 LGHNA, CDR2 YNFKEQ. This chain's CDR3 is CASSQVLAGAQPGELFF. CDR3 nucleotides: TGTGCCAGCAGCCAAGTGTTGGCGGGGGCCCAGCCCGGGGAGCTGTTTTTT.

The chain uses TRBV6-8 and TRBJ2-3; 9 bases align to TRBD1. V trimming: 6 bases; J trimming: 5 bases; junction bases outside the gene matches: 6. The CDR3 loop spans 14 amino acids. Germline V gene lookup returns CDR1 MNHGY and CDR2 SAAAGT. The CDR3 DNA reads as TGTGCCAGCAGCCCACAGGGGGCTGGAGATACGCAGTATTTT. Its protein product is CASSPQGAGDTQYF.

The genes are TRBV4-1 and TRBJ2-7; 7 bases are shared with TRBD2. Germline values: CDR1 MGHRA, CDR2 YSYEKL. CDR3 length: 18 amino acids. Trimming cost V 0 bases and J 2 bases; bases outside gene matches: 13. CDR3 protein: CASSQDVGGKFKPYEQYF. The CDR3 nucleotides are TGCGCCAGCAGCCAAGATGTGGGGGGGAAATTCAAACCCTACGAGCAGTACTTC.

This sequence joins TRBV5-1 and TRBJ2-2; 8 bases are a match to TRBD2. CDR3 size: 16 residues. The junction had 5 bases not matched to a gene; V was cut back by 0 bases and J by 4 bases. The germline V gene has CDR1 SGHRS and CDR2 YFSETQ. As DNA, the CDR3 is TGCGCCAGCAGCTTGGAACTAGCGGTCACCACCGGGGAGCTGTTTTTT. Translating it yields CASSLELAVTTGELFF.